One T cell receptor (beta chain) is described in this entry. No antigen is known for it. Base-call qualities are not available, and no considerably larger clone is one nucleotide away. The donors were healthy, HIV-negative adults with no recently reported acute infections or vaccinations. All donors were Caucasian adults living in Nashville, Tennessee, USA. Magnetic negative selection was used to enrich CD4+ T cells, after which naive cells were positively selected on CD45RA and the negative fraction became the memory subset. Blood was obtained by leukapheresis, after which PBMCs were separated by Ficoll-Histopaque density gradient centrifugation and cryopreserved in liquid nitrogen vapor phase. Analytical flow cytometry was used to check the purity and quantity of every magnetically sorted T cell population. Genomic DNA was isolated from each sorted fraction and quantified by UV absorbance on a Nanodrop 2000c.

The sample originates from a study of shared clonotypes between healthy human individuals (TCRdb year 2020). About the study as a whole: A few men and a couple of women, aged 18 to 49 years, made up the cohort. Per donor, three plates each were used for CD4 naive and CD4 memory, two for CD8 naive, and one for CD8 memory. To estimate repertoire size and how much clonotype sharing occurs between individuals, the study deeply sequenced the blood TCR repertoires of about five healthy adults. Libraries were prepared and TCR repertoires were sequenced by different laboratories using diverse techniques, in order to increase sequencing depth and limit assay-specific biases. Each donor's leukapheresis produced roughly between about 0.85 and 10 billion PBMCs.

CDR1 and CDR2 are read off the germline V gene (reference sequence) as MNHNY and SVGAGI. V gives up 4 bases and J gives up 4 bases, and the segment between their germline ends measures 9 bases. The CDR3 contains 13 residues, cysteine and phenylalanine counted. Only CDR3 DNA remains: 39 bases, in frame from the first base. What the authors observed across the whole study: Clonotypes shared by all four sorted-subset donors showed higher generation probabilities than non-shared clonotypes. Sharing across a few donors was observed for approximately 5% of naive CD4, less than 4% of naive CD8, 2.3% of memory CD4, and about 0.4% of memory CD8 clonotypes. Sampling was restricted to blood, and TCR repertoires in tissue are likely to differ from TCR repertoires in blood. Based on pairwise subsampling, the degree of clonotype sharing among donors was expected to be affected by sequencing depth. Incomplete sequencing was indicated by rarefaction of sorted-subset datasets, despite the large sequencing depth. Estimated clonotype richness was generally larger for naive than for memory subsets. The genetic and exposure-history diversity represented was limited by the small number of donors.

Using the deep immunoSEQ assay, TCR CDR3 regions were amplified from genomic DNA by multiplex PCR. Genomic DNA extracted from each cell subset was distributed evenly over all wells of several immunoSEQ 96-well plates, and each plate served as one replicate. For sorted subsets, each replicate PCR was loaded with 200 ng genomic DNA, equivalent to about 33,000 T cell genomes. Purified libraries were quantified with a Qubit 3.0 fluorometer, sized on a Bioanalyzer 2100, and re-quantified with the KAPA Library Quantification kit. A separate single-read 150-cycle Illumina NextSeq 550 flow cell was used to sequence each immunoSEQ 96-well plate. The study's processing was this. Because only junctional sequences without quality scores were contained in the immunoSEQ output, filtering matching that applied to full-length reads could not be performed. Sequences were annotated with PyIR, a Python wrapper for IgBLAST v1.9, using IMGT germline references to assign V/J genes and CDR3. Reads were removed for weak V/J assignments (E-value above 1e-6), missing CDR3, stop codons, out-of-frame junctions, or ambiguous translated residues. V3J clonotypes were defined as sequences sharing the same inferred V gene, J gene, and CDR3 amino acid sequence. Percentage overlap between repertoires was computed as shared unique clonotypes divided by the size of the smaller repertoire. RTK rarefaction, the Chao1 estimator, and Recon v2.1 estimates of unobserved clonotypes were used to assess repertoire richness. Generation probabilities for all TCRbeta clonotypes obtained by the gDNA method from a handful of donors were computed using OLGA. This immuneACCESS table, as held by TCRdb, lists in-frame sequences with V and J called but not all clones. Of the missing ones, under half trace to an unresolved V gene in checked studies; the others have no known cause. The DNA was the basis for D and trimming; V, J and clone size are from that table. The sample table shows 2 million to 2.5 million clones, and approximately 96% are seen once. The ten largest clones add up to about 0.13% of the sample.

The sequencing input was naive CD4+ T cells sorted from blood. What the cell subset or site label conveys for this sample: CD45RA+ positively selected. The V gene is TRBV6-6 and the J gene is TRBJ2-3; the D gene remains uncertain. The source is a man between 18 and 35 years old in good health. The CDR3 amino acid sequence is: CASSFGGADTQYF. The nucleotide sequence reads TGTGCCAGCAGTTTCGGTGGCGCAGATACGCAGTATTTT.